These 9 T cell receptor beta chains were all obtained from the same sample, sequenced in a study of T-cell reconstitution after alpha-beta-depleted transplantation in children. Library preparation (for TCRbeta) was performed with unique molecular identifiers. Via MiXCR, TCRdb re-called the PCR reads, giving one row per CDR3 protein. The sample lists some 300,000 distinct CDR3 sequences; around 10% were seen once. This material consisted of PBMCs, taken before TCRalphabeta/CD19-depleted stem cell transplant. These receptors all come from a boy under two years old with acute myeloid leukemia, due to receive a stem cell transplant.

This clonotype has only a few counts. V gene TRBV6-1 combines with J gene TRBJ1-2; D is unclear. Trimming stripped 5 bases from V and 4 bases from J, with 14 bases between. The CDR3 extends over 14 amino acids. CDR1 is MNHNS and CDR2 is SASEGT in the germline V gene. CDR3 amino acids: CASSQVGQFYGYTF. CDR3 DNA: TGTGCCAGCAGTCAAGTGGGCCAATTCTATGGCTACACCTTC.

The chain combines TRBV5-1 with TRBJ2-3; 7 nucleotides agree with TRBD1. Germline values: CDR1 SGHRS, CDR2 YFSETQ. The CDR3 consists of 15 residues. The ends lost 4 bases at V and 0 bases at J; junction bases unmatched: 5. The CDR3 nucleotides read TGCGCCAGCAGCCCGGGACAGCCTAGCACAGATACGCAGTATTTT. Translated: CASSPGQPSTDTQYF.

The chain recombines TRBV29-1 with TRBJ2-7; 9 bases match TRBD2. The CDR3 runs to 15 residues. CDR1 is SQVTM and CDR2 is ANQGSEA in the germline V gene. Trimming at V came to 5 bases and at J to 0 bases, leaving 8 bases not matched to a gene. In nucleotides, the CDR3 is TGCAGCGTTACTAGCGGGCAATCCCCCTCCTACGAGCAGTACTTC. Translation: CSVTSGQSPSYEQYF.

The sample holds many counts of this clonotype. The chain carries TRBV7-3 and TRBJ2-1, with 7 bases identical to TRBD2. The CDR3 runs 15 residues. Per germline, CDR1 SGHTA and CDR2 FQGTGA. Trimming cost V 2 bases and J 2 bases; bases outside gene matches: 3. CDR3 residues: CASSLLAETYNEQFF. CDR3 DNA: TGTGCCAGCAGCTTACTAGCGGAAACCTACAATGAGCAGTTCTTC.

With regard to this clonotype: A read error may explain this, as a much larger clone is one base away. The chain joins TRBV4-3 to TRBJ2-1; no clear D gene. V lost 1 base and J 4 bases, leaving 11 bases between the germline ends. This CDR3 comprises 15 residues. In germline, CDR1 is LGHNA, CDR2 YSLEER. The CDR3 nucleotides read TGCGCCAGCAGCCAAGTTAAACAGCCGTACAATGAGCAGTTCTTC. It is translated as CASSQVKQPYNEQFF.

This clonotype was observed a few times. J is TRBJ2-2 and V is TRBV28; TRBD1 or TRBD2 may be the D gene (6 bases each). V was pared by 9 bases and J by 4 bases, with 15 bases between. Germline loops: CDR1 MDHEN, CDR2 SYDVKM. This CDR3 region has 14 residues. The CDR3 is CASLLGGTTGELFF. The CDR3, as DNA: TGTGCCAGTCTATTAGGGGGGACCACCGGGGAGCTGTTTTTT.

This clonotype was seen repeatedly, ten times or more. This chain uses TRBV29-1 with TRBJ1-2; D not certain. From germline, CDR1 is SQVTM and CDR2 ANQGSEA. The CDR3 consists of 14 residues. The V end was cut by 5 bases, the J end by 8 bases, with 21 bases between. CDR3 in amino acids: CSVSRKRDLGGYTF. The CDR3 region has the DNA TGCAGCGTTTCTCGGAAGAGGGATTTAGGGGGCTACACCTTC.

Concerning this clonotype: This may stem from a read error, because a much larger clone lies one nucleotide away. The chain has TRBV20-1 and TRBJ2-1; D is uncertain. This CDR3 spans 11 amino acids. Germline CDR1 and CDR2: DFQATT and SNEGSKA (reference sequence). The CDR3 reads CSASRSNERFF. DNA of the CDR3: TGCAGTGCTAGTAGATCCAATGAGCGGTTCTTC.

This clonotype has at least ten counts. J is TRBJ2-1 and V is TRBV20-1, with TRBD2 matching over 10 bases. V was pared by 4 bases and J by 2 bases, with 8 bases of the junction left unmatched. This CDR3 is 16 amino acids long. Germline V CDR1 and CDR2: DFQATT, SNEGSKA (reference sequence). CDR3 DNA: TGCAGTGCTAACACCCTAGCGGGAGACCCCTACAATGAGCAGTTCTTC. Protein product: CSANTLAGDPYNEQFF.